This TCR beta chain is drawn from a study of blood T cell repertoires in COVID-19. Overall study context: Both acute and convalescent COVID-19 samples were obtained from the United States, Italy and Spain. PBMCs, B-cell-depleted T cells, or T cells were the source of the cDNA or gDNA that made up the material.

In germline, CDR1 is MGHRA, CDR2 YSYEKL. V was shortened by 2 bases and J by 5 bases, with 13 bases between the two germline ends. The CDR3 covers 14 residues. In the authors' methods: The assay estimated nucleated cells by amplifying reference gene primers. The protocol was immunoSEQ multiplex PCR, while the TCRdb copy is restricted to in-frame clones and leaves out a portion. The DNA was the basis for D and trimming; V, J and clone size are from that table. The sample lists 140,000 to 150,000 clones, just under 80% seen once, with less than 2.5% in the top ten. V and J are TRBV4-1 and TRBJ2-7, with D unclear. Sequencing was done on a sample of peripheral blood. The receptor was derived from a woman aged 60 to 75 with acute or convalescent COVID-19. In nucleotides, the CDR3 is TGCGCCAGCAGCCAACAGTGGGCAGATGACGAGCAGTACTTC. This codes for CASSQQWADDEQYF.